This is a list of T cell receptor beta chains from one sample in a study of cytomegalovirus exposure and HLA in healthy donors. The repertoire was sequenced with immunoSEQ multiplex PCR; TCRdb's copy has only in-frame clones and lacks some. Of more than 100,000 clones in the sample, roughly 8.8% were seen once. Sequencing was performed on PBMCs. The source is a woman between 40 and 50 years old in good health and CMV-seropositive. CDR3s leave out the opening cysteine and the closing phenylalanine or tryptophan. D genes are given only for firm matches.

d_call: NA; v_call: TRBV9; j_call: TRBJ2-3; cdr3_aa: ASSPRGGGEDTQY
d_call: NA; v_call: TRBV5-5; j_call: TRBJ1-4; cdr3_aa: ASSLEVDWKLF
d_call: NA; v_call: TRBV7-9; j_call: TRBJ2-5; cdr3_aa: ASSLDLQWLETQY
d_call: TRBD1; v_call: TRBV7-8; j_call: TRBJ1-6; cdr3_aa: ASRLGQGNSPLH
d_call: TRBD2; v_call: TRBV19; j_call: TRBJ2-3; cdr3_aa: ASSLRGGSTDTQY
d_call: TRBD1; v_call: TRBV5-4; j_call: TRBJ1-2; cdr3_aa: ASSSPTGGHGYT
d_call: NA; v_call: TRBV19; j_call: TRBJ1-1; cdr3_aa: ASDWGTLNTEAF
d_call: NA; v_call: TRBV27; j_call: TRBJ2-1; cdr3_aa: ASSFSLYAYNEQF
d_call: NA; v_call: TRBV5-4; j_call: TRBJ1-3; cdr3_aa: ASSLAGPSGNTIY
d_call: TRBD2; v_call: TRBV7-7; j_call: TRBJ2-2; cdr3_aa: ASSPRTSGGLNTGELF
d_call: NA; v_call: TRBV7-2; j_call: TRBJ2-3; cdr3_aa: ASSLGGASTDTQY
d_call: TRBD2; v_call: TRBV5-1; j_call: TRBJ2-1; cdr3_aa: ASSVLAGSYNEQF
d_call: TRBD1; v_call: TRBV6-5; j_call: TRBJ2-7; cdr3_aa: ASRLGTGRGYEQY
d_call: NA; v_call: TRBV14; j_call: TRBJ2-3; cdr3_aa: ASSQRARDTQY
d_call: NA; v_call: TRBV27; j_call: TRBJ1-4; cdr3_aa: ASSGRDNEKLF
d_call: TRBD1; v_call: TRBV7-6; j_call: TRBJ1-2; cdr3_aa: ASSLGTGGYGYT
d_call: TRBD2; v_call: TRBV5-1; j_call: TRBJ2-1; cdr3_aa: ASSPIAGGYEQF
d_call: TRBD1; v_call: TRBV7-2; j_call: TRBJ2-7; cdr3_aa: ASSIGTGIYYEQY
d_call: NA; v_call: TRBV5-1; j_call: TRBJ2-2; cdr3_aa: ASSSQTGVYPGELF
d_call: NA; v_call: TRBV6-1; j_call: TRBJ2-3; cdr3_aa: ASSVPSASTDTQY
d_call: TRBD1; v_call: TRBV5-1; j_call: TRBJ1-4; cdr3_aa: ASSPQGNNEKLF
d_call: NA; v_call: TRBV2; j_call: TRBJ2-2; cdr3_aa: ASSPQGGNTGELF
d_call: NA; v_call: TRBV10-3; j_call: TRBJ2-7; cdr3_aa: AISGERVYRYEQY
d_call: NA; v_call: TRBV11-2; j_call: TRBJ2-2; cdr3_aa: ASSLAGANTGELF
d_call: TRBD1; v_call: TRBV6-5; j_call: TRBJ1-2; cdr3_aa: ASSYMGQNYGYT
d_call: NA; v_call: TRBV27; j_call: TRBJ2-7; cdr3_aa: ASSLGAGPNYEQY
d_call: TRBD2; v_call: TRBV5-1; j_call: TRBJ2-2; cdr3_aa: ASSFGLAGGTGELF
d_call: NA; v_call: TRBV6-5; j_call: TRBJ2-3; cdr3_aa: ASSYGGVTDTQY
d_call: NA; v_call: TRBV19; j_call: TRBJ1-5; cdr3_aa: ASSIGQVGQPQH
d_call: NA; v_call: TRBV5-1; j_call: TRBJ2-1; cdr3_aa: ASSLGLSNEQF
d_call: TRBD1; v_call: TRBV5-1; j_call: TRBJ1-6; cdr3_aa: ASSVTGNSPLH
d_call: TRBD2; v_call: TRBV5-3; j_call: TRBJ2-7; cdr3_aa: ARSLEAGAAGVYEQY
d_call: NA; v_call: TRBV7-8; j_call: TRBJ1-6; cdr3_aa: ASSLGTALNSPLH
d_call: NA; v_call: TRBV5-6; j_call: TRBJ2-6; cdr3_aa: ASSLWQGSSGANVLT
d_call: NA; v_call: TRBV4-3; j_call: TRBJ2-2; cdr3_aa: ASSPRSGELF
d_call: NA; v_call: TRBV6-4; j_call: TRBJ2-3; cdr3_aa: ASSVGTTGPDTQY
d_call: NA; v_call: TRBV5-1; j_call: TRBJ1-2; cdr3_aa: ASSLVGADGYT
d_call: TRBD2; v_call: TRBV9; j_call: TRBJ2-7; cdr3_aa: ASSVGLAGYEQY
d_call: TRBD1; v_call: TRBV11-2; j_call: TRBJ2-1; cdr3_aa: ASSLDRNYNEQF
d_call: NA; v_call: TRBV2; j_call: TRBJ1-5; cdr3_aa: ASSGSANQPQH
d_call: TRBD2; v_call: TRBV7-3; j_call: TRBJ2-3; cdr3_aa: ASSLSAQQPRLAGFKDTQY